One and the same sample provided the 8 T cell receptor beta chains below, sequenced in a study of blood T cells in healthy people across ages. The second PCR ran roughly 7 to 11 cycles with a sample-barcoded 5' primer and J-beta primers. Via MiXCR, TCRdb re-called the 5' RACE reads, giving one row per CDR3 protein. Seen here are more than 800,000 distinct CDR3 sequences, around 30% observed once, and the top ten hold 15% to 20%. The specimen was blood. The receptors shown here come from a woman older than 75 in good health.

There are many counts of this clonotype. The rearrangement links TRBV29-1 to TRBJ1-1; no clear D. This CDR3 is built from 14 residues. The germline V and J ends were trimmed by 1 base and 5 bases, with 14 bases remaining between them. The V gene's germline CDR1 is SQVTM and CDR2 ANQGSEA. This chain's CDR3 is CSVEVRASWTEAFF. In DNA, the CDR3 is TGCAGCGTTGAAGTGCGGGCATCGTGGACTGAAGCTTTCTTT.

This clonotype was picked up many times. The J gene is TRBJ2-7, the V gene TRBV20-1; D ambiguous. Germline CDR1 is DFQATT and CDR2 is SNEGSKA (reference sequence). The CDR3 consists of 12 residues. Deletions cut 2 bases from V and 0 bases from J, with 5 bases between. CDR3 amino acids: CSARQSSYEQYF. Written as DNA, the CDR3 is TGCAGTGCTAGACAGAGCTCCTACGAGCAGTACTTC.

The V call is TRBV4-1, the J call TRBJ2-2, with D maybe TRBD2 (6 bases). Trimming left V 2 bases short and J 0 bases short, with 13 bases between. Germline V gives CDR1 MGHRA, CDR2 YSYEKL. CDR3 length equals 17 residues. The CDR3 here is CASSQMGLTSNTGELFF. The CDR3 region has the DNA TGCGCCAGCAGCCAAATGGGACTCACGTCGAACACCGGGGAGCTGTTTTTT.

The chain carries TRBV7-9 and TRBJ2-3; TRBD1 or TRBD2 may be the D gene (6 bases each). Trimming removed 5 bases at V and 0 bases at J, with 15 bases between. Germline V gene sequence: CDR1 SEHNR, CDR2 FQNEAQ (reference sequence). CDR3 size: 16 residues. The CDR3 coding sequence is TGTGCCAGCAGCCACGGGGGCCGGGCAAGCACAGATACGCAGTATTTT. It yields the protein CASSHGGRASTDTQYF.

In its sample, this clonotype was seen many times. The CDR3 region has the DNA TGCAGTGCTCCCGGGCCAGGGGTAAGGTACGAGCAGTACTTC. Translation gives CSAPGPGVRYEQYF. This rearrangement joins TRBV20-1 to TRBJ2-7; possible D gene TRBD1, 6 bases. The CDR3 sequence is 14 residues long. V lost 5 bases to trimming and J lost 4 bases, with 18 bases between them. Germline V gene sequence: CDR1 DFQATT, CDR2 SNEGSKA (reference sequence).

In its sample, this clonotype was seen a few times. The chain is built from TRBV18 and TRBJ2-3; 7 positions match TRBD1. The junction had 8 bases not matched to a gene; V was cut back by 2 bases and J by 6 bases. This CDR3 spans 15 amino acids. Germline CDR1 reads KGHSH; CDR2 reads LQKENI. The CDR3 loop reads CASSPLQGVQDTQYF. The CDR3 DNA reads TGTGCCAGCTCACCATTGCAGGGGGTCCAGGATACGCAGTATTTT.

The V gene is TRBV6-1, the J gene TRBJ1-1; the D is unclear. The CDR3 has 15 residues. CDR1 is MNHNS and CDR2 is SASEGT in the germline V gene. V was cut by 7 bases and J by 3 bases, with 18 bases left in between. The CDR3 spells CASTILSTGYTEAFF. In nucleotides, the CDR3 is TGTGCCAGCACTATCCTCTCTACGGGGTACACTGAAGCTTTCTTT.

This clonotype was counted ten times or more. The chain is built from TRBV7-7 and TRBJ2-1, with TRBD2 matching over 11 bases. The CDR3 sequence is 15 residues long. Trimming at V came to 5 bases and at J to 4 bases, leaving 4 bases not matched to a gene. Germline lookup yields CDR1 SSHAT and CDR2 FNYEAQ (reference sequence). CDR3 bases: TGTGCCAGCAGCCCTAGCGGGGGGTTTTACAATGAGCAGTTCTTC. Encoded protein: CASSPSGGFYNEQFF.